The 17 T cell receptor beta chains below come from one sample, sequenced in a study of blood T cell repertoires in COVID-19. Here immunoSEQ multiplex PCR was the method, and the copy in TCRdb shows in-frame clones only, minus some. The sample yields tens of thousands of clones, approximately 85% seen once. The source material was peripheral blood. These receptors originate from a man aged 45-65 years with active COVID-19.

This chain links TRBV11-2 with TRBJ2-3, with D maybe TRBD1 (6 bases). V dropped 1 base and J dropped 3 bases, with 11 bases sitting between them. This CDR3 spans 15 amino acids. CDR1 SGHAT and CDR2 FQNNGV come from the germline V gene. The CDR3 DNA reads TGTGCCAGCAGCTTAGGGGGGCTTAGAACAGATACGCAGTATTTT. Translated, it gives CASSLGGLRTDTQYF.

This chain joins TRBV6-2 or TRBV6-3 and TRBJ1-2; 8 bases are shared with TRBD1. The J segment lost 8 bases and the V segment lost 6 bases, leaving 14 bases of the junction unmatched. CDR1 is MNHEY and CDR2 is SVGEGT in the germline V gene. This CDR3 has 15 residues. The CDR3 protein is CASSEQPKGTGGYTF. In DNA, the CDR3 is TGTGCCAGCAGCGAACAACCTAAAGGGACAGGCGGCTACACCTTC.

CDR3 coding DNA: TGTGCCAGCAGCGTTCGGGAGGGCCGCAATGAGCAGTTCTTC. Its protein is CASSVREGRNEQFF. The chain employs TRBV9 and TRBJ2-1; 8 bases line up with TRBD2. Germline CDR1 SGDLS, CDR2 YYNGEE. The V segment lost 2 bases and the J segment 6 bases; nucleotides outside the gene matches: 4. The CDR3 length is 14 residues.

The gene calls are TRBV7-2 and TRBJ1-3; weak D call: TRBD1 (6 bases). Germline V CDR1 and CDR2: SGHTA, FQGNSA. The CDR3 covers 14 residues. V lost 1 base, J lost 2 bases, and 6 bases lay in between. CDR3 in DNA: TGTGCCAGCAGCTTAGGGACAGCTGGAAACACCATATATTTT. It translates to CASSLGTAGNTIYF.

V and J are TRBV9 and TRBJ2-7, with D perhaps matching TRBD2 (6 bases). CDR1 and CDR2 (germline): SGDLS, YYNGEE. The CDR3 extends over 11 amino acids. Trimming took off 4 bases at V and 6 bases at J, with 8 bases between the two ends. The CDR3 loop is CASSPGVEQYF. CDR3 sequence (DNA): TGTGCCAGCAGCCCGGGGGTCGAGCAGTACTTC.

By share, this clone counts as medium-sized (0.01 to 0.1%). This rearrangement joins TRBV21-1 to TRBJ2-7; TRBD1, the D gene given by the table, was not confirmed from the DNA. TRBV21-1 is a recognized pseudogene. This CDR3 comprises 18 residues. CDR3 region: CASSKAGIPGQGTYEQYV. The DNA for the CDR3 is TGTGCCAGCAGCAAAGCGGGAATACCGGGACAGGGGACCTACGAGCAGTACGTC.

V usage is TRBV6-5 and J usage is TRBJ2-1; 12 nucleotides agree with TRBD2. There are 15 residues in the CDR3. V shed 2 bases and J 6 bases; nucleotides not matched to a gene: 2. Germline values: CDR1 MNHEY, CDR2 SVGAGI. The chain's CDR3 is CASSYGLAGPNEQFF. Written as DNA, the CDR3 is TGTGCCAGCAGTTACGGACTAGCGGGGCCCAATGAGCAGTTCTTC.

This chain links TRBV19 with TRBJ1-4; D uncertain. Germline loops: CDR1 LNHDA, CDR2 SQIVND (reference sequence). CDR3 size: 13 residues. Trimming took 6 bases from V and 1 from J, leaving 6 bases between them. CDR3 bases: TGTGCCAGTAGACCGGGAACTAATGAAAAACTGTTTTTT. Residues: CASRPGTNEKLFF. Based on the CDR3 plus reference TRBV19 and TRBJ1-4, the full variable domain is DGGITQSPKYLFRKEGQNVTLSCEQNLNHDAMYWYRQDPGQGLRLIYYSQIVNDFQKGDIAEGYSVSREKKESFPLTVTSAQKNPTAFYLCASRPGTNEKLFFGSGTQLSVL.

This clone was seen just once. CDR3 in amino acids: CASSIWGTGSGNTEAFF. DNA for the CDR3: TGTGCCAGTAGTATCTGGGGAACAGGGTCGGGGAACACTGAAGCTTTCTTT. The chain is built from TRBV19 and TRBJ1-1; a possible D gene is TRBD1 (6 bases). CDR3 length: 17 amino acids. V dropped 3 bases and J dropped 1 base, with 18 bases sitting between them. Germline values: CDR1 LNHDA, CDR2 SQIVND (reference sequence).

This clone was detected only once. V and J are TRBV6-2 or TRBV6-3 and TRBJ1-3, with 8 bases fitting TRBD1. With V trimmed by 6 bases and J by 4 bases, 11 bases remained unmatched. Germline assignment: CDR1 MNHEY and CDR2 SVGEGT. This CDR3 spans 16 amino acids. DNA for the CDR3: TGTGCCAGCAGCAATGGTGGCAGGGGGCGCGGAAACACCATATATTTT. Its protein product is CASSNGGRGRGNTIYF.

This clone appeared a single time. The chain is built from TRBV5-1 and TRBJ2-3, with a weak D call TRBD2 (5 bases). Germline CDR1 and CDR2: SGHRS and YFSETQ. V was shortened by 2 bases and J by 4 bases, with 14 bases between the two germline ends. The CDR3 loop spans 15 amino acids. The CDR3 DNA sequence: TGCGCCAGCAGCTTCGCCGAGCGGCAGGCAGATACGCAGTATTTT. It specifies CASSFAERQADTQYF. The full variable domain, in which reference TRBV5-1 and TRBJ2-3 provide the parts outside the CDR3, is KAGVTQTPRYLIKTRGQQVTLSCSPISGHRSVSWYQQTPGQGLQFLFEYFSETQRNKGNFPGRFSGRQFSNSRSEMNVSTLELGDSALYLCASSFAERQADTQYFGPGTRLTVL.

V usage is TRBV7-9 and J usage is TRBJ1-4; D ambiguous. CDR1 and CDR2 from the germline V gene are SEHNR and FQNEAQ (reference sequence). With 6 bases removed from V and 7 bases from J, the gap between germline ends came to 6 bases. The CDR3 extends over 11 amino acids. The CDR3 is CASSLFEKLFF. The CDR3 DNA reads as TGTGCCAGCAGTCTCTTTGAAAAACTGTTTTTT. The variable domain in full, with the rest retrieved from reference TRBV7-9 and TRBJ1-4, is DTGVSQNPRHKITKRGQNVTFRCDPISEHNRLYWYRQTLGQGPEFLTYFQNEAQLEKSRLLSDRFSAERPKGSFSTLEIQRTEQGDSAMYLCASSLFEKLFFGSGTQLSVL.

CDR3 region: CASSATGTSFYEQYF. DNA for the CDR3: TGTGCCAGCAGCGCCACCGGGACTAGCTTCTACGAGCAGTACTTC. The rearrangement links TRBV9 to TRBJ2-7; 9 bases fit TRBD2. Germline CDR1 SGDLS, CDR2 YYNGEE. With 3 bases clipped from V and 3 bases from J, the junction kept 7 bases outside the gene matches. CDR3 length: 15 residues.

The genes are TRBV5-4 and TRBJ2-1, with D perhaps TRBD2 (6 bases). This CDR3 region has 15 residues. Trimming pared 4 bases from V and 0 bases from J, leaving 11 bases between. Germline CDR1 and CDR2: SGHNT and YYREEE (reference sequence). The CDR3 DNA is TGTGCCAGCAGCGCCGGGGGTGGCTCCTACAATGAGCAGTTCTTC. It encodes CASSAGGGSYNEQFF.

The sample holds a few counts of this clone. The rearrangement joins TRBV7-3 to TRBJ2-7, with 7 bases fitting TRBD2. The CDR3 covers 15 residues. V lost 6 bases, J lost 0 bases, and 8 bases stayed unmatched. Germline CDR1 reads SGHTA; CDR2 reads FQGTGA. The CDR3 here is CASSTVGGGSYEQYF. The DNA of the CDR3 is TGTGCCAGCAGTACCGTGGGCGGGGGCTCCTACGAGCAGTACTTC. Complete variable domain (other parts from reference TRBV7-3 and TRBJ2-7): GAGVSQTPSNKVTEKGKYVELRCDPISGHTALYWYRQSLGQGPEFLIYFQGTGAADDSGLPNDRFFAVRPEGSVSTLKIQRTERGDSAVYLCASSTVGGGSYEQYFGPGTRLTVT.

The CDR3 is CASSQGALAGNTIYF. As DNA, the CDR3 is TGTGCCAGCAGCCAAGGGGCCTTAGCTGGAAACACCATATATTTT. V is TRBV3-1 (or the pseudogene TRBV3-2) and J is TRBJ1-3; D ambiguous. The CDR3 runs 15 residues. Germline values: CDR1 LGHDT, CDR2 YNNKEL (reference sequence). V lost 1 base to trimming and J lost 2 bases, with 9 bases between them.

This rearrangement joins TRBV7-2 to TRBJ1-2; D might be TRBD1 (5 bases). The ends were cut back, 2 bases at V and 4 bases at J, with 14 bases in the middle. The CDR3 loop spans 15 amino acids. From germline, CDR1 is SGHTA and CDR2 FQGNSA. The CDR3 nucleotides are TGTGCCAGCAGCTTATTGGGGGGATTCGTCTATGGCTACACCTTC. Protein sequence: CASSLLGGFVYGYTF.